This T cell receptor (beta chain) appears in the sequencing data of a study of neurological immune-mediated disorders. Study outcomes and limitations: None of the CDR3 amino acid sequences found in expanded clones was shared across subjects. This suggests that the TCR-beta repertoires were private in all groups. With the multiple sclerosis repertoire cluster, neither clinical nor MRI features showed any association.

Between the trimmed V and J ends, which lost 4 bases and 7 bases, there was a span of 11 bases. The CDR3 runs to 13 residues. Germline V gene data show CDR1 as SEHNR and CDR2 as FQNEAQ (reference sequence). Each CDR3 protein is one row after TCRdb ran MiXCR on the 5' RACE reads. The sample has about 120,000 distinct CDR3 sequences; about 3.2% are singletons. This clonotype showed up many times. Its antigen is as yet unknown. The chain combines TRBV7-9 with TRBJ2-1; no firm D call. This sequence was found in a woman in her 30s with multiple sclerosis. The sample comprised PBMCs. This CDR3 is CASSSTGENEQFF. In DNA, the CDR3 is TGTGCCAGCAGCTCGACTGGGGAAAATGAGCAGTTCTTC.